This T cell receptor (beta chain) was recovered during a study of T-cell reconstitution after alpha-beta-depleted transplantation in children. Unique molecular identifiers were used in preparing the TCRbeta library. TCRdb re-called the PCR reads with MiXCR, one entry per CDR3 protein. The sample holds some 200,000 distinct CDR3 sequences; roughly 15% are singletons and the top ten take under 15%. A word on this clonotype: This may arise from a read error, as a much more abundant clone is one base away.

This CDR3 comprises 16 residues. The germline gives CDR1 SEHNR, CDR2 FQNEAQ (reference sequence). The receptor was derived from a human donor who donated a stem cell graft to a child with acute lymphoblastic leukemia. The sequencing here drew on PBMCs from the stem cell graft donor, taken from the stem cell graft. The gene calls are TRBV7-9 and TRBJ2-6; D might be TRBD2 (6 bases). This CDR3 is CASSLGTHSGTNVLTF. In DNA, the CDR3 is TGTGCCAGCAGCCTCGGGACTCACTCTGGGACCAACGTCCTGACTTTC.